The rows below give T cell receptor beta chains drawn from one sample of a study of OX40 agonist ivuxolimab in advanced cancers. TCRdb's copy holds only in-frame clones and misses some; the assay was immunoSEQ multiplex PCR. The sample yields tens of thousands of clones, 89% seen once. The material sequenced was CD4+ or CD8+ T cells sorted from blood, taken in a trial of the OX40 agonist ivuxolimab. Receptors were obtained from an adult with an advanced solid tumor such as melanoma, head and neck, liver or kidney cancer. Both conserved end residues are part of each CDR3. The D gene is left open where the match is weak. Not every row has a clone size; where given, it reads once, few, many or a size class.

cdr3_aa	cdr3_nt	clone_size	v_call	d_call	j_call
CASSPTGVSMTAFF	TGCGCCAGCAGCCCGACAGGGGTTTCTATGACGGCTTTCTTT	NA	TRBV5-1	TRBD1	TRBJ1-1
CASSEPGQGNYGYTF	TGTGCCAGCAGTGAGCCGGGACAGGGGAACTATGGCTACACCTTC	NA	TRBV2	TRBD1	TRBJ1-2
CASSLVVGTNEKLFF	TGTGCCAGCAGCTTGGTAGTCGGAACTAATGAAAAACTGTTTTTT	NA	TRBV5-5	NA	TRBJ1-4
CASSQVADRNQPQHF	TGCGCCAGCAGCCAAGTCGCCGACAGAAATCAGCCCCAGCATTTT	NA	TRBV4-1	NA	TRBJ1-5
CASSSRGQTIRHNEQFF	TGTGCCAGCAGCTCTAGGGGGCAGACCATTAGACACAATGAGCAGTTCTTC	NA	TRBV11-2	TRBD1	TRBJ2-1
CASSLSNIGLAGNTGELFF	TGTGCCAGCTCACTTAGTAACATCGGACTAGCGGGGAACACCGGGGAGCTGTTTTTT	NA	TRBV18	TRBD2	TRBJ2-2
CASSPGQVNAELFF	TGTGCCAGCAGTCCCGGACAGGTTAATGCGGAGCTGTTTTTT	once	TRBV6-6	TRBD1	TRBJ2-2
CASSQDVGGNTEAFF	TGTGCCAGCAGCCAAGATGTCGGGGGGAACACTGAAGCTTTCTTT	NA	TRBV14	NA	TRBJ1-1
CASSHALRDTEAFF	TGTGCCAGCAGCCATGCCCTCAGGGACACTGAAGCTTTCTTT	NA	TRBV7-2	NA	TRBJ1-1
CASSHTSGGAGDTQYF	TGCGCCAGCAGTCACACTAGCGGGGGGGCCGGAGATACGCAGTATTTT	NA	TRBV10-2	TRBD2	TRBJ2-3
CASSKGGVNTEAFF	TGTGCCAGCAGCAAGGGGGGAGTGAACACTGAAGCTTTCTTT	NA	TRBV11-3	NA	TRBJ1-1
CASSIPGTSGNTIYF	TGTGCCAGTAGTATCCCGGGAACCTCTGGAAACACCATATATTTT	NA	TRBV19	NA	TRBJ1-3
CASSPQGTEAFF	TGTGCCAGCAGTCCCCAGGGGACTGAAGCTTTCTTT	NA	TRBV6-5	NA	TRBJ1-1
CATSRKRDTGELFF	TGTGCCACCAGCAGGAAAAGGGACACCGGGGAGCTGTTTTTT	NA	TRBV15	NA	TRBJ2-2
CASSLRGGGDSPLHF	TGTGCCAGCAGCCTCCGCGGAGGGGGCGATTCACCCCTCCACTTT	few	TRBV7-6	TRBD1	TRBJ1-6
CASSIVNLETQYF	TGTGCCAGTAGTATAGTGAACTTAGAGACCCAGTACTTC	NA	TRBV19	NA	TRBJ2-5
CASSRGAGGAEQFF	TGTGCCAGCAGCCGGGGGGCCGGAGGCGCTGAGCAGTTCTTC	NA	TRBV6-5	NA	TRBJ2-1
CASSGGRQGGSGNTIYF	TGTGCCAGCAGTGGGGGGAGACAGGGAGGATCTGGAAACACCATATATTTT	NA	TRBV6-1	TRBD1	TRBJ1-3
CASSSQGFGELFF	TGTGCCAGCAGCTCGCAGGGCTTCGGGGAGCTGTTTTTT	NA	TRBV7-8	NA	TRBJ2-2
CAIKDRVEQFF	TGTGCCATCAAGGACAGGGTCGAGCAGTTCTTC	NA	TRBV10-3	TRBD1	TRBJ2-1
CASSDSFNNSPLHF	TGTGCCAGTAGTGACAGCTTTAATAATTCACCCCTCCACTTT	NA	TRBV19	NA	TRBJ1-6
CASSLYGRTDVAKNIQYF	TGTGCCAGCAGCTTATATGGTAGGACGGACGTAGCCAAAAACATTCAGTACTTC	NA	TRBV7-9	NA	TRBJ2-4
CASSYSGPAKTQYF	TGTGCCAGCAGTTACTCAGGGCCCGCGAAGACCCAGTACTTC	NA	TRBV6-5	NA	TRBJ2-5
CASSRTNTGELFF	TGTGCCAGCAGTCGGACTAACACCGGGGAGCTGTTTTTT	few	TRBV5-8	NA	TRBJ2-2
CASSLGGQQRRNTIYF	TGTGCCAGCAGCTTGGGGGGACAGCAAAGGCGAAACACCATATATTTT	NA	TRBV5-4	TRBD1	TRBJ1-3
CASRTSGTASNQPQHF	TGTGCCAGCAGAACATCCGGGACAGCTAGCAATCAGCCCCAGCATTTT	NA	TRBV6-6	TRBD1	TRBJ1-5
CASSQTSGGATEQFF	TGTGCCAGCAGCCAGACTAGCGGGGGGGCGACTGAGCAGTTCTTC	NA	TRBV2	TRBD2	TRBJ2-1
CASRIPGRTNQPQHF	TGTGCCAGCAGGATACCCGGGCGAACCAATCAGCCCCAGCATTTT	NA	TRBV6-1	NA	TRBJ1-5
CASSARVGTRRVEQYF	TGCGCCAGCAGTGCCAGAGTCGGGACGAGGAGAGTCGAGCAGTACTTC	NA	TRBV10-2	NA	TRBJ2-7
CATSALGDTQYF	TGTGCCACCAGCGCCCTTGGAGATACGCAGTATTTT	NA	TRBV15	NA	TRBJ2-3
CASSRSGGRPDTQYF	TGTGCCAGCAGCCGTAGCGGGGGGCGCCCAGATACGCAGTATTTT	NA	TRBV5-4	TRBD2	TRBJ2-3
CASKRTETYEQYF	TGCGCCAGCAAACGGACGGAAACCTACGAGCAGTACTTC	NA	TRBV5-1	NA	TRBJ2-7
CASRPGNTGELFF	TGCGCCAGCAGGCCAGGGAACACCGGGGAGCTGTTTTTT	few	TRBV10-1	NA	TRBJ2-2
CASSVTGAPNSPLHF	TGTGCCAGCAGTGTGACCGGGGCCCCTAATTCACCCCTCCACTTT	NA	TRBV6-1	NA	TRBJ1-6
CASSLRGNYGYTF	TGCGCCAGCAGCCTCAGGGGGAACTATGGCTACACCTTC	NA	TRBV5-1	TRBD1	TRBJ1-2
CASSLTTGTTYEQYF	TGCGCCAGCAGCTTGACGACAGGGACAACCTACGAGCAGTACTTC	NA	TRBV5-1	TRBD1	TRBJ2-7
CASSESDRGQSIIDIQYF	TGTGCCAGCAGTGAATCTGACAGGGGGCAAAGCATAATCGACATTCAGTACTTC	NA	TRBV2	TRBD1	TRBJ2-4
CASSEQRQGDTDTQYF	TGTGCCAGCAGTGAGCAACGACAGGGGGACACAGATACGCAGTATTTT	NA	TRBV6-1	TRBD1	TRBJ2-3
CASSDKVGAEAFF	TGTGCCAGCAGTGATAAGGTCGGGGCTGAAGCTTTCTTT	few	TRBV2	NA	TRBJ1-1